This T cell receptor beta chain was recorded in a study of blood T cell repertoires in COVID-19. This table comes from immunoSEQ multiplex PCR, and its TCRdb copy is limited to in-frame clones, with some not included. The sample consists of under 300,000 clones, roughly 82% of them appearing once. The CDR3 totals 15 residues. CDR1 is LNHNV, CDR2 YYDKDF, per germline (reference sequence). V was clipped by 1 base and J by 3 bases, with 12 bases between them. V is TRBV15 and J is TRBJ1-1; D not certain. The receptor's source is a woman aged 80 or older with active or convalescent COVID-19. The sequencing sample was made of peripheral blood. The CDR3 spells CATSRATRLYTEAFF. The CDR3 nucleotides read TGTGCCACCAGCAGAGCTACCCGCCTCTACACTGAAGCTTTCTTT.